One and the same sample provided the 13 T cell receptor beta chains below, sequenced in a study of monozygotic twins with inflammatory bowel disease. Each CDR3 protein gets one entry in TCRdb, which reprocessed the 5' RACE reads and gives no DNA. This sample's table has approximately 400,000 distinct CDR3 sequences. Sequencing was carried out using blood. Source of these receptors: a human donor with ulcerative colitis or Crohn's disease, or a healthy co-twin of an affected twin (not recorded which).

The rearrangement uses TRBV20-1 and TRBJ2-4. There are 17 residues in the CDR3. In germline, CDR1 is DFQATT, CDR2 SNEGSKA (reference sequence). The CDR3 is CSAGSLMTRLAKNIQYF.

V usage is TRBV29-1 and J usage is TRBJ1-3. From germline, CDR1 is SQVTM and CDR2 ANQGSEA. The CDR3 runs 13 residues. The CDR3 sequence is CSVRHSSGNTIYF. Using reference TRBV29-1 and TRBJ1-3 for the parts outside the CDR3, the full variable domain is SAVISQKPSRDICQRGTSLTIQCQVDSQVTMMFWYRQQPGQSLTLIATANQGSEATYESGFVIDKFPISRPNLTFSTLTVSNMSPEDSSIYLCSVRHSSGNTIYFGEGSWLTVV.

The V and J genes are TRBV4-1 and TRBJ2-7; the D call from TCRdb, TRBD1, cannot be confirmed without DNA. This CDR3 is built from 15 residues. Germline CDR1 reads MGHRA; CDR2 reads YSYEKL. The CDR3 reads CASSRPGGGIYEQYF.

This chain links TRBV4-1 with TRBJ2-7; without DNA, the TCRdb call of TRBD1 cannot be checked. CDR1 MGHRA and CDR2 YSYEKL come from the germline V gene. The CDR3 has 14 residues. CDR3 sequence reads: CASSQGGGGYEQYF.

This chain connects TRBV9 to TRBJ2-2; lacking DNA, the TRBD1 call made by TCRdb goes unchecked. This CDR3 has 15 residues. The germline V gene has CDR1 SGDLS and CDR2 YYNGEE. This CDR3 is CASSAGTDNTGELFF.

The J gene is TRBJ1-1, the V gene TRBV6-5. Germline V gene sequence: CDR1 MNHEY, CDR2 SVGAGI. The CDR3 is 14 amino acids. CDR3 region: CASSWGLENTEAFF.

This chain uses TRBV4-3 with TRBJ2-7. Looked up from germline, CDR1 is LGHNA and CDR2 is YSLEER. The CDR3 runs to 13 residues. CDR3 sequence: CASSQGDGYEQYF.

V and J are TRBV29-1 and TRBJ2-5; TCRdb's D call of TRBD1 is untestable without DNA. This CDR3 spans 15 amino acids. The germline V gene has CDR1 SQVTM and CDR2 ANQGSEA. CDR3 in amino acids: CSVEGGQLYQETQYF.

V usage is TRBV20-1 and J usage is TRBJ1-6; TCRdb calls TRBD1, which cannot be checked without DNA. This CDR3 has 15 residues. Germline lookup yields CDR1 DFQATT and CDR2 SNEGSKA (reference sequence). The CDR3 spells CSATPETGFNSPLHF.

The rearrangement uses TRBV6-5 and TRBJ1-1; TCRdb's D call, TRBD1, is unchecked because there is no DNA. Germline V CDR1 and CDR2: MNHEY, SVGAGI. CDR3 length: 16 amino acids. The CDR3 region is CASSYWQGALNTEAFF.

The chain is built from TRBV27 and TRBJ1-3; with no DNA, the TCRdb D assignment of TRBD1 cannot be verified. CDR1 is MNHEY and CDR2 is SMNVEV in the germline V gene (reference sequence). The CDR3 length is 16 residues. The chain's CDR3 is CASSAGTGSTGNTIYF.

The chain couples TRBV4-3 to TRBJ2-3; TCRdb's D call, TRBD1, is unchecked because there is no DNA. The CDR3 sequence is 14 residues long. Germline CDR1 is LGHNA and CDR2 is YSLEER. CDR3 protein: CASSQDRAADTQYF.

This chain connects TRBV27 to TRBJ2-1. Germline lookup yields CDR1 MNHEY and CDR2 SMNVEV (reference sequence). The CDR3 totals 14 residues. CDR3 loop: CASSLQTVNNEQFF.